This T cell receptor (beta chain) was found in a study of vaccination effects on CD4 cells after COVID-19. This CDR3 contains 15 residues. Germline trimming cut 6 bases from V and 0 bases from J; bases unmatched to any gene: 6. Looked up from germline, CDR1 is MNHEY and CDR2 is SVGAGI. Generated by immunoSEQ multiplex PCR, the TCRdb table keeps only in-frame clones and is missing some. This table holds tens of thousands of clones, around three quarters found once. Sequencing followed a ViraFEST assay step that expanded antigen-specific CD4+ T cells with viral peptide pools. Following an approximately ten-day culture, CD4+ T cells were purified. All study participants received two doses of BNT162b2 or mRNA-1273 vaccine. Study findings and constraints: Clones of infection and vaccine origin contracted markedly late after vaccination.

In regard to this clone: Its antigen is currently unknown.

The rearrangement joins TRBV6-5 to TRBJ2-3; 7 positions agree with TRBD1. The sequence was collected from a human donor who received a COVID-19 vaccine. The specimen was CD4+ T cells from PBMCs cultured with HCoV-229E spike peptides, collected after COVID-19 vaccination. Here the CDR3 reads CASSRRGQSTDTQYF. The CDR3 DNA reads TGTGCCAGCAGCCGACGGGGACAGAGCACAGATACGCAGTATTTT.